Below are 28 T cell receptor beta chains sequenced from a single sample in a study of shared clonotypes between healthy human individuals. Repertoires were generated with immunoSEQ multiplex PCR, while TCRdb's copy carries only in-frame clones and drops some. The sample yields 450,000 to 500,000 clones, around 78% seen once. The sample consisted of PBMCs. The receptors were sampled from a middle-aged woman in good health. Some clones in this sample may be carry-over from other donors' samples.

The chain is built from TRBV5-1 and TRBJ2-1; 12 bases line up with TRBD2. The CDR3 covers 20 residues. V was pared by 0 bases and J by 8 bases, with 18 bases of the junction left unmatched. Per the germline V gene, CDR1 is SGHRS and CDR2 is YFSETQ. As DNA, the CDR3 is TGCGCCAGCAGCTTGGCCCCTACTAGCGGGAGGCCCCCGGGCGCACATGAGCAGTTCTTC. This sequence encodes CASSLAPTSGRPPGAHEQFF.

Many counts were recorded for this clone. The rearrangement joins TRBV5-4 to TRBJ1-5; D ambiguous. Trimming shortened V by 0 bases and J by 7 bases, and 8 bases separated the two germline ends. CDR1 and CDR2 (germline): SGHNT, YYREEE (reference sequence). The CDR3 has 13 amino acids. This chain's CDR3 is CASSLDPNQPQHF. The CDR3 DNA is TGTGCCAGCAGCTTGGACCCGAACCAGCCCCAGCATTTT.

The CDR3 region is CASSLGTPLKAFF. The DNA for the CDR3 is TGTGCCAGCAGTTTGGGGACACCCCTAAAAGCTTTCTTT. The chain has TRBV28 and TRBJ1-1; tentatively, D is TRBD1 (6 bases). V lost 3 bases, J lost 9 bases, and 14 bases lay in between. The length of the CDR3 is 13 residues. CDR1 is MDHEN and CDR2 is SYDVKM in the germline V gene.

Concerning this clone itself: Sequence at one end of the junction differs from germline and may be a read error. The gene calls are TRBV7-7 and TRBJ2-1; 13 positions agree with TRBD2. The CDR3 is 13 amino acids. Germline V gene lookup returns CDR1 SSHAT and CDR2 FNYEAQ (reference sequence). The CDR3, as DNA: TGTGCTAGCAGCCAGGGACTAGCGGGGGAGCAGTTCTTC. As protein: CASSQGLAGEQFF.

J is TRBJ2-7 and V is TRBV27, with 11 bases lining up with TRBD1. V dropped 5 bases and J dropped 2; count of bases not matched to a gene: 5. CDR3 length: 15 residues. Germline V gives CDR1 MNHEY, CDR2 SMNVEV (reference sequence). The CDR3 DNA reads TGTGCCAGCAGTCCCGGGACAGGGGGGCCCTACGAGCAGTACTTC. Translating it yields CASSPGTGGPYEQYF.

Remarks on this clone: A far larger clone is off by one base, so a read error is likely. This chain uses TRBV6-6 with TRBJ2-2; D tentatively reads TRBD1 or TRBD2 (5 bases each). The CDR3 has 14 residues. Germline lookup yields CDR1 MNHNY and CDR2 SVGAGI (reference sequence). The CDR3 loop is CAGRSGTDTGELFF. The CDR3 nucleotides are TGTGCCGGCAGGTCAGGGACGGACACCGGGGAGCTGTTTTTT.

There are many counts of this clone. This sequence joins TRBV6-1 and TRBJ2-1, with TRBD2 matching 10 bases. The CDR3 extends over 13 amino acids. Trimming took 11 bases from V and 4 from J; bases not matched to a gene: 5. Germline V gene data show CDR1 as MNHNS and CDR2 as SASEGT. The CDR3 is CAGGLAEYNEQFF. The CDR3 DNA reads as TGTGCCGGAGGACTAGCGGAGTACAATGAGCAGTTCTTC.

The chain employs TRBV19 and TRBJ1-1; TRBD1 agrees at 7 bases. The J segment lost 1 base and the V segment lost 4 bases, leaving 6 bases of the junction unmatched. This CDR3 has 15 amino acids. Germline values: CDR1 LNHDA, CDR2 SQIVND (reference sequence). CDR3 sequence (DNA): TGTGCCAGTAGTACCCGGACAGGTTCGAACACTGAAGCTTTCTTT. The encoded protein is CASSTRTGSNTEAFF.

About this clone itself: A much larger clone differs by one base, so this may be a read error. Other nucleotide sequences in the sample specify the same CDR3. The chain is built from TRBV7-9 and TRBJ2-7, with TRBD1 matching 7 bases. CDR1 SEHNR and CDR2 FQNEAQ come from the germline V gene (reference sequence). This CDR3 region has 14 residues. V gave up 5 bases and J gave up 0 bases; unmatched junction bases: 4. CDR3 nucleotides: TGTGCCAGCAGCCCAGGGGACAGCTCCTACGAGCAGTACTTC. Amino acid sequence: CASSPGDSSYEQYF. Complete variable domain (other parts from reference TRBV7-9 and TRBJ2-7): DTGVSQNPRHKITKRGQNVTFRCDPISEHNRLYWYRQTLGQGPEFLTYFQNEAQLEKSRLLSDRFSAERPKGSFSTLEIQRTEQGDSAMYLCASSPGDSSYEQYFGPGTRLTVT.

V usage is TRBV10-1 and J usage is TRBJ1-1; possibly TRBD1 for D (6 bases). Looked up from germline, CDR1 is WNHNN and CDR2 is SYGVQD (reference sequence). The CDR3 runs 17 residues. V lost 7 bases and J 0 bases, leaving 21 bases between the germline ends. The CDR3 is CASIIRCRDNLNTEAFF. The CDR3 nucleotides are TGCGCCAGCATTATTCGGTGCAGGGACAACCTGAACACTGAAGCTTTCTTT.

The J gene is TRBJ2-7, the V gene TRBV5-4; weak D call: TRBD2 (6 bases). Deletions cut 4 bases from V and 0 bases from J, with 11 bases between. The germline V gene has CDR1 SGHNT and CDR2 YYREEE (reference sequence). The CDR3 is 14 amino acids. This CDR3 is CASSRDWSSYEQYF. The CDR3 DNA sequence: TGTGCCAGCAGCAGGGACTGGAGCTCCTACGAGCAGTACTTC.

This chain links TRBV6-6 with TRBJ2-5, with 12 nucleotides matching TRBD2. Germline V lookup: CDR1 MNHNY, CDR2 SVGAGI (reference sequence). Trimming took 5 bases from V and 4 from J; bases not matched to a gene: 5. The CDR3 length is 15 residues. The CDR3 sequence is CASSTGLAGVETQYF. CDR3 coding DNA: TGTGCCAGCAGTACGGGACTAGCGGGCGTAGAGACCCAGTACTTC.

Note on this clone: A much larger clone differs by one base, so this may be a read error. This chain links TRBV5-6 with TRBJ2-5; 10 bases fit TRBD2. The CDR3 length is 16 residues. V dropped 7 bases and J dropped 5; count of bases not matched to a gene: 14. The V gene's germline CDR1 is SGHDT and CDR2 YYEEEE. This CDR3 reads CASGSTEAGGRETQYF. The CDR3 DNA reads as TGTGCCAGCGGCTCGACTGAAGCGGGAGGGAGGGAGACCCAGTACTTC.

The rearrangement joins TRBV27 to TRBJ2-7; D possibly uses TRBD1 or TRBD2 (5 bases each). Trimming pared 3 bases from V and 2 bases from J, leaving 11 bases between. Germline CDR1 is MNHEY and CDR2 is SMNVEV (reference sequence). The CDR3 consists of 14 residues. CDR3 nucleotide sequence: TGTGCCAGCAGTTTCCGGGACGCTGCCTACGAGCAGTACTTC. Its translation: CASSFRDAAYEQYF.

The chain recombines TRBV7-8 with TRBJ1-2; a possible D gene is TRBD1 (5 bases). V was cut by 5 bases and J by 8 bases, with 18 bases left in between. Germline loops: CDR1 SGHVS, CDR2 FQNEAQ. The CDR3 has 14 residues. The CDR3 DNA sequence: TGTGCCAGCAGCCCGACAGCCACCACACGAGGCTACACCTTC. This codes for CASSPTATTRGYTF.

This chain joins TRBV29-1 and TRBJ2-3, with 8 bases matching TRBD1. The CDR3 length is 13 residues. CDR1 is SQVTM and CDR2 is ANQGSEA in the germline V gene. J was trimmed by 3 bases and V by 6 bases; bases with no gene match: 5. The DNA of the CDR3 is TGCAGCGTACGGACAGGGACAACAGATACGCAGTATTTT. It translates to CSVRTGTTDTQYF.

There are many counts of this clone. The chain carries TRBV30 and TRBJ2-7; 8 bases fit TRBD1. Unmatched junction bases numbered 12, after V lost 7 bases and J lost 7 bases. Germline V gene sequence: CDR1 GTSNPN, CDR2 SVGIG (reference sequence). The CDR3 has 13 amino acids. Here the CDR3 DNA reads TGTGCCTCAGACCCAGGGGGCGGAGGTGAGCAGTACTTC. Its protein product is CASDPGGGGEQYF.

V gene TRBV9 combines with J gene TRBJ1-1; D call uncertain. The V gene's germline CDR1 is SGDLS and CDR2 YYNGEE. The CDR3 is made up of 14 amino acids. The V and J ends lost 1 base and 4 bases respectively, with 11 bases between them. The CDR3 reads CASSVTAAPTEAFF. CDR3 coding DNA: TGTGCCAGCAGCGTAACAGCGGCCCCCACTGAAGCTTTCTTT.

The rearrangement links TRBV29-1 to TRBJ1-2; 9 bases are shared with TRBD1. V dropped 2 bases and J dropped 4; count of bases not matched to a gene: 14. The CDR3 runs 17 residues. Germline CDR1 and CDR2: SQVTM and ANQGSEA. The CDR3 DNA sequence: TGCAGCGTTGAACCGCGACAGGGGGTCCCGCCTCCCTATGGCTACACCTTC. Amino acid sequence: CSVEPRQGVPPPYGYTF.

This clone was observed a few times. The chain uses TRBV7-8 and TRBJ2-7; 13 bases are a match to TRBD2. J gave up 4 bases and V 5 bases, and 8 bases lay outside the gene matches. The germline V gene has CDR1 SGHVS and CDR2 FQNEAQ. There are 16 residues in the CDR3. The CDR3 spells CASSPTRTSGSYEQYF. The CDR3 nucleotides are TGTGCCAGCAGCCCAACCCGGACTAGCGGGAGTTACGAGCAGTACTTC.

The chain uses TRBV28 and TRBJ1-1, with D possibly matching TRBD1 (5 bases). With 5 bases removed from V and 5 bases from J, the gap between germline ends came to 12 bases. There are 13 residues in the CDR3. Germline CDR1 and CDR2: MDHEN and SYDVKM. The chain's CDR3 is CASSRGAQTEAFF. The CDR3 DNA is TGTGCCAGCAGTCGAGGGGCACAGACTGAAGCTTTCTTT.

The rearrangement uses TRBV5-6 and TRBJ2-7, with TRBD1 matching over 11 bases. Per the germline V gene, CDR1 is SGHDT and CDR2 is YYEEEE. The CDR3 totals 13 residues. The V gene end was trimmed by 7 bases and the J gene end by 1 base; junction bases not matched to a gene: 1. CDR3 sequence (DNA): TGTGCCAGCGGGACAGGGGGTTCCTACGAGCAGTACTTC. Amino acid sequence: CASGTGGSYEQYF.

This chain uses TRBV11-2 with TRBJ1-5; no clear D gene. CDR3 length equals 14 residues. Germline lookup yields CDR1 SGHAT and CDR2 FQNNGV. V shed 1 base and J shed 3 bases, with 7 bases lying between them. CDR3 DNA: TGTGCCAGCAGCTTAGGACGTTCCAATCAGCCCCAGCATTTT. It is translated as CASSLGRSNQPQHF.

In DNA, the CDR3 is TGTGCCAGCAACCGTAGCGGAGGCACAGATACGCAGTATTTT. This gives the protein CASNRSGGTDTQYF. The chain links TRBV28 to TRBJ2-3; perhaps TRBD2 as D (6 bases). Germline V CDR1 and CDR2: MDHEN, SYDVKM. Trimming stripped 7 bases from V and 1 base from J, with 12 bases between. The CDR3 contains 14 residues.

This clone was recorded a few times. V usage is TRBV4-1 and J usage is TRBJ1-5; D unclear. Germline CDR1 MGHRA, CDR2 YSYEKL. With 0 bases removed from V and 2 bases from J, the gap between germline ends came to 14 bases. The CDR3 extends over 17 amino acids. The CDR3 sequence: CASSQDLAGGRNQPQHF. The CDR3, as DNA: TGCGCCAGCAGCCAAGATCTGGCGGGTGGTCGCAATCAGCCCCAGCATTTT.

The chain links TRBV15 to TRBJ2-4; TRBD1 matches 9 bases. This CDR3 has 15 amino acids. V lost 2 bases and J lost 6; bases outside the gene matches: 5. The germline V gene encodes CDR1 LNHNV and CDR2 YYDKDF (reference sequence). The CDR3 region is CATSRFGQGLNIQYF. CDR3 sequence (DNA): TGTGCCACCAGCAGATTCGGACAGGGGCTAAACATTCAGTACTTC.

This chain uses TRBV7-9 with TRBJ1-5, with 8 bases fitting TRBD1. The CDR3 is 16 amino acids. J gave up 4 bases and V 5 bases, and 10 bases lay outside the gene matches. Germline V gene data show CDR1 as SEHNR and CDR2 as FQNEAQ (reference sequence). CDR3 amino acids: CASSTGQGAQNQPQHF. The CDR3 DNA reads as TGTGCCAGCAGCACCGGACAGGGCGCCCAGAATCAGCCCCAGCATTTT.

This clone has a single count. The chain has TRBV4-1 and TRBJ1-2; D unresolved. V was clipped by 0 bases and J by 4 bases, with 9 bases between them. In germline, CDR1 is MGHRA, CDR2 YSYEKL. The CDR3 extends over 14 amino acids. The DNA for the CDR3 is TGCGCCAGCAGCCAAGAAAGGTCCCTCTATGGCTACACCTTC. This encodes CASSQERSLYGYTF.